The 32 T cell receptor beta chains reported below all come from one sample, sequenced in a study of cytomegalovirus exposure and HLA in healthy donors. Amplification used 60 Vbeta primers and 13 Jbeta primers. Clones were sequenced by immunoSEQ multiplex PCR, and TCRdb holds only the in-frame ones, with some missing. The sample includes around 150,000 clones, 60% to 80% of them seen just once. Sequencing was performed on PBMCs. The receptors originated from a woman aged 45-59 years in good health and CMV-seropositive.

V and J are TRBV7-9 and TRBJ2-7; 8 bases agree with TRBD1. CDR1 and CDR2 from the germline V gene are SEHNR and FQNEAQ (reference sequence). The J segment lost 2 bases and the V segment lost 5 bases, leaving 5 bases of the junction unmatched. The CDR3 has 14 amino acids. The CDR3 coding sequence is TGTGCCAGCAGCCAACCGGGACAGGCCTACGAGCAGTACTTC. It codes for CASSQPGQAYEQYF. The full variable domain, completed using reference TRBV7-9 and TRBJ2-7, is DTGVSQNPRHKITKRGQNVTFRCDPISEHNRLYWYRQTLGQGPEFLTYFQNEAQLEKSRLLSDRFSAERPKGSFSTLEIQRTEQGDSAMYLCASSQPGQAYEQYFGPGTRLTVT.

V and J are TRBV4-1 and TRBJ2-1; 7 bases line up with TRBD2. The ends lost 0 bases at V and 8 bases at J; junction bases unmatched: 10. CDR1 and CDR2 from the germline V gene are MGHRA and YSYEKL. This CDR3 is 16 amino acids long. CDR3 nucleotide sequence: TGCGCCAGCAGCCAAGATCGACCGGGAGGTGCCGATGAGCAGTTCTTC. Translated: CASSQDRPGGADEQFF.

This chain connects TRBV7-2 to TRBJ2-3; 7 nucleotides align to TRBD1. The CDR3 spans 15 residues. CDR1 SGHTA and CDR2 FQGNSA come from the germline V gene. The V and J ends lost 7 bases and 2 bases, in that order; junction bases with no gene match: 9. The CDR3 is CASTVTGTFTDTQYF. DNA of the CDR3: TGTGCCAGCACCGTGACAGGGACCTTCACAGATACGCAGTATTTT.

About this clone itself: At one of its ends the junction is not consistent with the germline gene, which may arise from a read error. The chain couples TRBV29-1 to TRBJ2-1, with D perhaps TRBD2 (6 bases). This CDR3 is 16 amino acids long. Germline V gene data show CDR1 as SQVTM and CDR2 as ANQGSEA. The CDR3 DNA reads as TGCAGCGTTGGCCGGGGCGGGACTTCGAACTACAATGAGCAGCTCTTC. As protein: CSVGRGGTSNYNEQLF.

The chain couples TRBV10-2 to TRBJ1-5; D is possibly TRBD1 (6 bases). In germline, CDR1 is WSHSY, CDR2 SAAADI. V gave up 7 bases and J gave up 4 bases, with 11 bases separating them. This CDR3 is built from 13 residues. The CDR3 region is CASNRGANQPQHF. The DNA of the CDR3 is TGCGCCAGCAACCGGGGGGCGAATCAGCCCCAGCATTTT.

In nucleotides, the CDR3 is TGTGCCAGTAGTATGCCTGGTCGTGGAGGGATCGAGCCCCAGCATTTT. Translated: CASSMPGRGGIEPQHF. V is TRBV19 and J is TRBJ1-5; the D is unclear. CDR1 and CDR2 from the germline V gene are LNHDA and SQIVND (reference sequence). Trimming removed 3 bases from V and 8 bases from J, with 20 bases in between. The CDR3 loop spans 16 amino acids.

The chain employs TRBV2 and TRBJ1-2; no firm D call. The CDR3 length is 13 residues. Trimming removed 2 bases at V and 4 bases at J, with 8 bases between. Germline-derived CDR1 and CDR2 are SNHLY and FYNNEI. DNA for the CDR3: TGTGCCAGCAGTGAATCTGCCAGCTATGGCTACACCTTC. Its protein product is CASSESASYGYTF.

J is TRBJ2-7 and V is TRBV6-5; 8 bases map to TRBD1. After removal of 4 bases from V and 3 bases from J, the junction contained 8 bases not matched to a gene. The CDR3 sequence is 15 residues long. The V gene's germline CDR1 is MNHEY and CDR2 SVGAGI. Written as DNA, the CDR3 is TGTGCCAGCAGTTCTCTTCGGGACAGGAGCTACGAGCAGTACTTC. Its protein product is CASSSLRDRSYEQYF.

The CDR3: CARSPSDTGELFF. CDR3 bases: TGTGCCAGAAGCCCTTCAGACACCGGGGAGCTGTTTTTT. J is TRBJ2-2 and V is TRBV5-3; D not certain. TRBV5-3 is an ORF, and what it does is uncertain. Trimming cost V 4 bases and J 3 bases, with 7 bases left between them. The length of the CDR3 is 13 residues.

The chain combines TRBV15 with TRBJ1-2, with 8 bases fitting TRBD1. J gave up 6 bases and V 2 bases, and 5 bases lay outside the gene matches. The CDR3 spans 14 residues. Germline-derived CDR1 and CDR2 are LNHNV and YYDKDF (reference sequence). The CDR3 loop is CATSRSGQGHGYTF. Written as DNA, the CDR3 is TGTGCCACCAGCAGATCCGGACAGGGCCATGGCTACACCTTC.

The chain combines TRBV9 with TRBJ2-3; D gene unclear. Germline V lookup: CDR1 SGDLS, CDR2 YYNGEE. This CDR3 is built from 13 residues. The V gene lost 3 bases and the J gene lost 5 bases, with 10 bases spanning the gap. This CDR3 is CASSEPMIDTQYF. CDR3 coding DNA: TGTGCCAGCAGCGAACCTATGATAGATACGCAGTATTTT.

A word on this clone: A read error may account for a junction end that differs from germline. The J gene is TRBJ1-5, the V gene TRBV5-1; 7 nucleotides match TRBD1. The germline CDR1 and CDR2 sequences are SGHRS and YFSETQ. This CDR3 region has 14 residues. DNA of the CDR3: TGCGCCAGCAGCACCGGGACAGATAATCAGGCCCAGCATTTT. Translation gives CASSTGTDNQAQHF.

This clone was seen just once. The gene calls are TRBV5-1 and TRBJ1-1, with D perhaps TRBD1 (6 bases). This CDR3 comprises 13 residues. V was clipped by 5 bases and J by 1 base, with 9 bases between them. Germline V gene sequence: CDR1 SGHRS, CDR2 YFSETQ. The CDR3 spells CASRRQENTEAFF. As DNA, the CDR3 is TGCGCCAGCAGGAGACAGGAGAACACTGAAGCTTTCTTT.

This chain uses TRBV7-9 with TRBJ1-5; D is uncertain. V shed 1 base and J shed 1 base, with 5 bases lying between them. CDR1 SEHNR and CDR2 FQNEAQ come from the germline V gene (reference sequence). This CDR3 comprises 14 residues. For the CDR3, the DNA is TGTGCCAGCAGCTTAGACTCCAGCAATCAGCCCCAGCATTTT. Translation gives CASSLDSSNQPQHF.

This sequence joins TRBV28 and TRBJ1-1; D remains unclear. Germline V CDR1 and CDR2: MDHEN, SYDVKM. V was trimmed by 1 base and J by 2 bases, leaving 8 bases between them. The CDR3 runs to 14 residues. CDR3 residues: CASSLSRTNTEAFF. The CDR3 region has the DNA TGTGCCAGCAGTTTATCCAGGACTAACACTGAAGCTTTCTTT. The complete variable domain, with remaining parts taken from reference TRBV28 and TRBJ1-1, reads DVKVTQSSRYLVKRTGEKVFLECVQDMDHENMFWYRQDPGLGLRLIYFSYDVKMKEKGDIPEGYSVSREKKERFSLILESASTNQTSMYLCASSLSRTNTEAFFGQGTRLTVV.

In this sample, this clone turned up a few times. The chain uses TRBV11-2 and TRBJ2-7, with TRBD1 matching over 10 bases. The germline gives CDR1 SGHAT, CDR2 FQNNGV. Losses at the gene ends were 3 bases for V and 3 bases for J; bases not matched to a gene: 2. CDR3 size: 14 residues. The CDR3 nucleotides are TGTGCCAGCAGCTTGGGACAGGGGATCTACGAGCAGTACTTC. It codes for CASSLGQGIYEQYF.

This clone has only a few counts. The chain is built from TRBV19 and TRBJ1-5; D not resolved. V was trimmed by 5 bases and J by 7 bases, leaving 9 bases between them. Germline loops: CDR1 LNHDA, CDR2 SQIVND (reference sequence). This CDR3 has 12 residues. The DNA of the CDR3 is TGTGCCAGTAGTTTTTTGAGCCAGCCCCAGCATTTT. This encodes CASSFLSQPQHF. Full variable domain (outside the CDR3, taken from reference TRBV19 and TRBJ1-5): DGGITQSPKYLFRKEGQNVTLSCEQNLNHDAMYWYRQDPGQGLRLIYYSQIVNDFQKGDIAEGYSVSREKKESFPLTVTSAQKNPTAFYLCASSFLSQPQHFGDGTRLSIL.

J is TRBJ1-4 and V is TRBV27; the D gene is possibly TRBD1 (6 bases). The length of the CDR3 is 16 residues. CDR1 is MNHEY, CDR2 SMNVEV, per germline (reference sequence). Trimming shortened V by 5 bases and J by 4 bases, and 17 bases separated the two germline ends. CDR3 loop: CASSRGGLGLNEKLFF. The CDR3 DNA is TGTGCCAGCAGTCGGGGGGGCCTCGGTCTTAATGAAAAACTGTTTTTT.

The V call is TRBV19, the J call TRBJ2-2; 10 bases line up with TRBD2. J gave up 6 bases and V 5 bases, and 9 bases lay outside the gene matches. Germline V gene sequence: CDR1 LNHDA, CDR2 SQIVND (reference sequence). This CDR3 region has 16 residues. Written as DNA, the CDR3 is TGTGCCAGTAGTCGCTCCTTAGCGGGGGGCTCCGGGGAGCTGTTTTTT. Its translation is CASSRSLAGGSGELFF.

The chain's CDR3 is CASSLGTVNTGELFF. CDR3 nucleotides: TGTGCCAGCAGCTTAGGGACAGTGAACACCGGGGAGCTGTTTTTT. The V call is TRBV7-8, the J call TRBJ2-2; D may be TRBD1 (6 bases). This CDR3 spans 15 amino acids. Trimming pared 1 base from V and 1 base from J, leaving 7 bases between. Germline V gene lookup returns CDR1 SGHVS and CDR2 FQNEAQ. The full variable domain, its missing parts supplied by reference TRBV7-8 and TRBJ2-2, is GAGVSQSPRYKVAKRGQDVALRCDPISGHVSLFWYQQALGQGPEFLTYFQNEAQLDKSGLPSDRFFAERPEGSVSTLKIQRTQQEDSAVYLCASSLGTVNTGELFFGEGSRLTVL.

The chain carries TRBV4-1 and TRBJ1-2, with D tentatively TRBD1 (6 bases). Germline CDR1 MGHRA, CDR2 YSYEKL. V was trimmed by 5 bases and J by 7 bases, leaving 26 bases between them. The CDR3 is 17 amino acids. The CDR3 DNA sequence: TGCGCCAGCAGCAAACAGGGAGGGGACCTCTCGAGATTTGGCTACACCTTC. Its translation: CASSKQGGDLSRFGYTF.

This chain links TRBV10-3 with TRBJ1-2, with D possibly being TRBD1 (5 bases). Germline CDR1 ENHRY, CDR2 SYGVKD. V dropped 1 base and J dropped 1 base, with 7 bases sitting between them. This CDR3 is 14 amino acids long. The CDR3 DNA reads TGTGCCATCAGTGAGTTGGGGGGTAACTATGGCTACACCTTC. Its translation: CAISELGGNYGYTF.

This clone showed up just once. The chain has TRBV14 and TRBJ2-7; D gene unclear. Germline CDR1 is SGHDN and CDR2 is FVKESK. This CDR3 has 12 amino acids. V lost 4 bases, J lost 2 bases, and 6 bases lay in between. The CDR3 protein is CASSPTPYEQYF. The CDR3 nucleotides read TGTGCCAGCAGCCCGACTCCCTACGAGCAGTACTTC.

CDR3 loop: CASRQGVSAGELFF. The CDR3 coding sequence is TGTGCCAGTAGACAGGGGGTCAGTGCCGGGGAGCTGTTTTTT. The J gene is TRBJ2-2, the V gene TRBV19; 8 bases match TRBD1. The CDR3 covers 14 residues. V lost 6 bases to trimming and J lost 6 bases; unmatched junction nucleotides: 6. Germline values: CDR1 LNHDA, CDR2 SQIVND (reference sequence).

This clone showed up just once. V gene TRBV29-1 combines with J gene TRBJ2-7, with TRBD1 matching over 7 bases. The CDR3 spans 13 residues. The V segment lost 4 bases and the J segment 2 bases; nucleotides outside the gene matches: 5. The germline V gene encodes CDR1 SQVTM and CDR2 ANQGSEA. CDR3 region: CSVARGHTYEQYF. The CDR3 region has the DNA TGCAGCGTTGCTAGGGGGCATACCTACGAGCAGTACTTC.

This clone was seen more than once but under ten times. The J gene is TRBJ2-1, the V gene TRBV11-3, with D perhaps matching TRBD1 (6 bases). The CDR3 loop spans 14 amino acids. Germline CDR1 and CDR2: SGHNT and YENEEA. Between the trimmed V and J ends, which lost 5 bases and 5 bases, there was a span of 13 bases. CDR3 sequence reads: CASSPTDRNNEQFF. CDR3 in DNA: TGTGCCAGCAGCCCCACGGACAGAAACAATGAGCAGTTCTTC.

The chain links TRBV19 to TRBJ2-3; the match to TRBD2 covers 7 bases. The J segment lost 4 bases and the V segment lost 8 bases, leaving 9 bases of the junction unmatched. The CDR3 contains 14 residues. Germline loops: CDR1 LNHDA, CDR2 SQIVND (reference sequence). CDR3 DNA sequence: TGTGCCAGTGCTATGGGAGGGAGTGCAGATACGCAGTATTTT. Its protein product is CASAMGGSADTQYF.

This clone was seen a few times. This rearrangement joins TRBV4-2 to TRBJ2-2; no clear D. Germline V gene data show CDR1 as LGHNA and CDR2 as YNFKEQ. The CDR3 is made up of 16 amino acids. Trimming left V 2 bases short and J 6 bases short, with 16 bases between. Here the CDR3 reads CASSQPIAFQSGELFF. The CDR3 bases are TGTGCCAGCAGCCAACCCATTGCCTTCCAGTCCGGGGAGCTGTTTTTT.

This rearrangement joins TRBV6-5 to TRBJ2-1, with D perhaps matching TRBD2 (5 bases). The CDR3 is 16 residues long. V was shortened by 2 bases and J by 0 bases, with 11 bases between the two germline ends. Per the germline V gene, CDR1 is MNHEY and CDR2 is SVGAGI. The CDR3 sequence: CASSYGGGVSYNEQFF. CDR3 sequence (DNA): TGTGCCAGCAGTTACGGAGGCGGAGTCTCCTACAATGAGCAGTTCTTC.

This clone came up a few times. The chain recombines TRBV6-5 with TRBJ1-1, with TRBD1 as a possible D gene (6 bases). This CDR3 has 15 amino acids. Germline V gene sequence: CDR1 MNHEY, CDR2 SVGAGI. The germline V and J ends were trimmed by 2 bases and 7 bases, with 17 bases remaining between them. This CDR3 is CASSYTEARGHEAFF. The DNA of the CDR3 is TGTGCCAGCAGTTACACAGAAGCCAGGGGCCATGAAGCTTTCTTT.

Notes on this clone: This specimen includes other DNA sequences encoding the same CDR3. This chain joins TRBV28 and TRBJ1-5, with a weak D call TRBD1 (5 bases). Germline V lookup: CDR1 MDHEN, CDR2 SYDVKM. Trimming stripped 3 bases from V and 6 bases from J, with 6 bases between. This CDR3 contains 12 residues. The CDR3 region is CASSLQGQPQHF. The CDR3 DNA reads as TGTGCCAGCAGTTTGCAGGGTCAGCCCCAGCATTTT.

CDR3 sequence reads: CASSFRPSGRLSSYEQYF. Written as DNA, the CDR3 is TGTGCCAGCAGTTTTCGGCCTAGCGGGCGACTGAGCTCCTACGAGCAGTACTTC. The chain carries TRBV27 and TRBJ2-7; 8 bases map to TRBD2. CDR1 and CDR2 from the germline V gene are MNHEY and SMNVEV (reference sequence). The CDR3 is 18 amino acids. V shed 3 bases and J 0 bases; nucleotides not matched to a gene: 13.